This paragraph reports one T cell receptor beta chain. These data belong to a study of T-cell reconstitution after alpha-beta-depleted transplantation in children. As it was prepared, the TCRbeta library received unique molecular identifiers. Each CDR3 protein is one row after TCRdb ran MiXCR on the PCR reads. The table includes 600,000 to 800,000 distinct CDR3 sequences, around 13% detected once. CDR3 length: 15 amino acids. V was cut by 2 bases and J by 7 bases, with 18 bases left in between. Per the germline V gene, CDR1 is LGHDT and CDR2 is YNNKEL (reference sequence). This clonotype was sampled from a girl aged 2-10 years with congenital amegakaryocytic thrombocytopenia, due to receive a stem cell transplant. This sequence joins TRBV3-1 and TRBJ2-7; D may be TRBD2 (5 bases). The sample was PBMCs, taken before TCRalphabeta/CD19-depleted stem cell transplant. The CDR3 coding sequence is TGTGCCAGCAGCCAAACGGACTCCCCGAGAGGGGAGCAGTACTTC. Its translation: CASSQTDSPRGEQYF.